Given below is one TCR beta chain in context. Antigen specificity is unknown. PCR primers comprised 60 Vbeta and 13 Jbeta primers. Sequenced by immunoSEQ multiplex PCR; TCRdb stores in-frame clones only, minus some. The sample lists 150,000 to 200,000 clones, approximately 88% occurring once. This record belongs to a study of cytomegalovirus exposure and HLA in healthy donors. Study background: Earlier sequencing of about 179 million T cells yielded fewer than 140 million unique TCR beta sequences. Findings of the study overall: It has been reported that TCR beta sequences accurately predicted the HLA-A and HLA-B alleles of most subjects. Upon later analysis, HLA-associated TCR beta chains proved more clonally expanded than other, equally common chains.

V lost 5 bases and J 7 bases, leaving 12 bases between the germline ends. CDR3 length equals 12 residues. CDR1 and CDR2 from the germline V gene are MDHEN and SYDVKM. This receptor was obtained from a boy aged 5-17 years in good health and CMV-seronegative. This rearrangement joins TRBV28 to TRBJ2-7; a possible D gene is TRBD2 (5 bases). Sequencing input: PBMCs. In nucleotides, the CDR3 is TGTGCCAGCAGTGAAATACTAGGTGAGCAGTACTTC. Its translation is CASSEILGEQYF.